The clone carrying this T cell receptor beta chain has a handful of counts. TCRdb ran MiXCR on the 5' RACE reads and lists one entry per CDR3 protein. The table records 50,000 or so distinct CDR3 sequences, roughly a tenth of them present only once. The CDR3 totals 11 residues. V was cut by 5 bases and J by 6 bases, with 10 bases left in between. CDR1 SQVTM and CDR2 ANQGSEA come from the germline V gene. The sample is drawn from a study of T-cell memory formation after mild COVID-19. This receptor was identified in an adult woman who had mild COVID-19 (a few samples of this study predate the infection). Cell type and time point are not known. Sequencing input: PBMCs or a T cell subset sorted from them (not recorded which). This chain joins TRBV29-1 and TRBJ1-1; D not resolved. This chain's CDR3 is CSVSRTAEAFF. The DNA of the CDR3 is TGCAGCGTTTCGAGGACGGCTGAAGCTTTCTTT.